This TCR beta chain was sequenced for a study of tumor-infiltrating lymphocytes in primary liver carcinoma. General study findings and limits: Blood had a significantly lower top-250-clone fraction than tumors did (p = 0.039).

As regards this clonotype: What it recognizes is unknown. The junction differs from germline at one of its ends, possibly a read error.

From 450 to 550 ng total RNA, TCR beta cDNA was generated with a primer in the constant region. It was through three nested multiplex PCR rounds of slightly modified ARM-PCR that TCR beta libraries arose. The first two PCR rounds used TRBV1-TRBV30 forward primers with a C-beta reverse primer, roughly 10 cycles each. TCRdb called the multiplex PCR reads again in MiXCR, with one record for every CDR3 protein. Of about 180,000 distinct CDR3 sequences detected, over 45% appear once; the ten largest clones hold 65% to 80%. This CDR3 spans 15 amino acids. Germline-derived CDR1 and CDR2 are SGHAT and FQNNGV. Unsorted whole blood supplied the RNA, and germline DNA was extracted too. In advance of surgery, 3 to 4.5 milliliters of peripheral blood were collected.

V usage is TRBV11-2 and J usage is TRBJ2-7; D might be TRBD1 or TRBD2, each matching 5 bases. This receptor was obtained from a man aged 35 to 55 with primary liver carcinoma and hepatitis B virus infection. Sequencing was performed on peripheral blood. CDR3 region: CARSLFGGLTYEQYF. In nucleotides, the CDR3 is TGTGCCAGGAGCTTGTTTGGGGGATTAACCTACGAGCAGTACTTC.